A selection of T cell receptor beta chains follows, all from one sample in a study of CD8+CD57+ T cells in acquired aplastic anemia. TCRdb ran MiXCR on the reads and lists one entry per CDR3 protein. The repertoire includes hundreds of thousands of distinct CDR3 sequences, 25% to 40% of them detected once, and less than 1% sits in the top ten. The sequenced sample was sorted CD4+, CD8+, or CD8+CD57+ T cells (not recorded which) from PBMCs. Receptors originate from a human donor with aplastic anemia. The CDR3 runs from the conserved cysteine through the conserved F or W. D genes are given only for firm matches. Size values are once, few and many counts, or a class for expanded clones, and some rows have none.

J gene | V gene | D gene | clone size | CDR3 length | CDR3 DNA | CDR3 protein
TRBJ2-5 | TRBV5-6 | TRBD2 | few | 13 | TGTGCCAGCAGCCCAATAGCGGGGGGGATGACGTACTTC | CASSPIAGGMTYF
TRBJ2-5 | TRBV2 | . | few | 12 | TGTGCCAGTGGTCCGGGTAGGGAGACCCAGTACTTC | CASGPGRETQYF
TRBJ2-1 | TRBV25-1 | . | many | 17 | TGTGCCAGCAGTGAAGGAGGTCTTCTCGTCGAAAACAATGAGCAGTTCTTC | CASSEGGLLVENNEQFF
TRBJ1-5 | TRBV5-1 | TRBD1 | many | 15 | TGCGCCAGCAGCTTGACGGGACAGTTCAATCAGCCCCAGCATTTT | CASSLTGQFNQPQHF
TRBJ2-5 | TRBV5-1 | . | . | 14 | TGCGCCAGCAGCTTAGGGAGTTTAGGAGAGGCCCAGTACTTC | CASSLGSLGEAQYF
TRBJ2-1 | TRBV9 | TRBD2 | . | 17 | TGTGCCAGCAGCGTAGTGGCTAGCGGATACTCCTACAATGAGCAGTTCTTC | CASSVVASGYSYNEQFF
TRBJ2-7 | TRBV20-1 | TRBD1 | . | 14 | TGCAGTGCCAGCTCCCAGGGACAGACCTACGAGCAGTACTTC | CSASSQGQTYEQYF
TRBJ1-5 | TRBV4-3 | . | few | 15 | TGCGCCAGCAGCCAACACAGGGATAGCAATCAGCCCCAGCATTTT | CASSQHRDSNQPQHF
TRBJ1-5 | TRBV24-1 | . | many | 15 | TGTGCCACCAGTGAATCCGGGAGGATCAATCAGCCCCAGCATTTT | CATSESGRINQPQHF
TRBJ2-3 | TRBV11-1 | . | . | 16 | TGTGCCAGCAGCGGGGCGCAGGGGCAGAGCACAGATACGCAGTATTTT | CASSGAQGQSTDTQYF
TRBJ2-7 | TRBV20-1 | . | . | 13 | TGCAGTGCTAGTCAGCGGAAGGGAACCGAGCAGTACTTC | CSASQRKGTEQYF
TRBJ1-1 | TRBV19 | . | many | 15 | TGTGCCAGTAGTGGCACGGCGGGGGGGAACACTGAAGCTTTCTTT | CASSGTAGGNTEAFF
TRBJ1-2 | TRBV29-1 | TRBD1 | many | 14 | TGCAGCGTTGAGGATGGACAGGGGAACTATGGCTACACCTTC | CSVEDGQGNYGYTF
TRBJ2-7 | TRBV12-3/TRBV12-4 | . | . | 14 | TGTGCCAGCAGTTTGCCGGGGAAAACCTACGAGCAGTACTTC | CASSLPGKTYEQYF
TRBJ1-6 | TRBV15 | TRBD1 | . | 14 | TGTGCCACAAACCGGGACAGGGACGATTCACCCCTCCACTTT | CATNRDRDDSPLHF
TRBJ2-2 | TRBV19 | TRBD1 | few | 15 | TGTGCCAGTAGTACCCCGGGACAGGTTACCGGGGAGCTGTTTTTT | CASSTPGQVTGELFF
TRBJ2-1 | TRBV2 | . | many | 14 | TGTGCCAGCAGTGAAACCCCATCGGTCAATGAGCAGTTCTTC | CASSETPSVNEQFF
TRBJ1-3 | TRBV19 | . | many | 15 | TGTGCCAGTAGTGCGTACCCCGGACAGGGAAACACCATATATTTT | CASSAYPGQGNTIYF
TRBJ1-1 | TRBV12-5 | . | . | 11 | TGTGCTAGTGTAGGGAACACTGAAGCTTTCTTT | CASVGNTEAFF
TRBJ2-7 | TRBV6-5 | TRBD2 | few | 16 | TGTGCCAGCAGTTACTCGATTAGCGGGAGGGCTTACGAGCAGTACTTC | CASSYSISGRAYEQYF
TRBJ2-7 | TRBV2 | TRBD2 | few | 15 | TGTGCCAGCAGTCCGGCTGGGGGGGTTCCTCCCGAGCAGTACTTC | CASSPAGGVPPEQYF
TRBJ2-5 | TRBV29-1 | TRBD2 | . | 13 | TGCAGCGTTGGGATTGTGGGAGGGGAGACCCAGTACTTC | CSVGIVGGETQYF
TRBJ2-7 | TRBV11-2 | TRBD2 | . | 18 | TGTGCCAGCAGCGAAGTTGCCCGACTAGCGAGCCATTCCTACGAGCAGTACTTC | CASSEVARLASHSYEQYF
TRBJ2-5 | TRBV7-9 | TRBD1 | . | 14 | TGTGCCAGCAGCGGACAGGGGGCTGTCAAGACCCAGTACTTC | CASSGQGAVKTQYF
TRBJ2-1 | TRBV19 | . | many | 14 | TGTGCCAGTCAACCAACGGTGGTACACAATGAGCAGTTCTTC | CASQPTVVHNEQFF
TRBJ2-5 | TRBV9 | . | many | 13 | TGTGCCAGCAGCGTGACAGGAGGAGAGACCCAGTACTTC | CASSVTGGETQYF
TRBJ2-7 | TRBV7-2 | TRBD2 | . | 15 | TGTGCCAGCAGCGCCGGGACTAGCGGGAGCCACGAGCAGTACTTC | CASSAGTSGSHEQYF
TRBJ2-7 | TRBV20-1 | TRBD1 | . | 16 | TGCAGTGCTAGTGGAGTGACCGGGACAGGGGGCTACGAGCAGTACTTC | CSASGVTGTGGYEQYF
TRBJ1-5 | TRBV10-3 | . | many | 12 | TGTGCCATCAGTAGCGGGGATCAGCCCCAGCATTTT | CAISSGDQPQHF
TRBJ2-7 | TRBV25-1 | TRBD1 | many | 14 | TGTGCCAGCAGTATGACAGGGGCGGGCAACGAGCAGTACTTC | CASSMTGAGNEQYF
TRBJ2-5 | TRBV12-3/TRBV12-4 | . | . | 13 | TGTGCCAGCAGGCAGGTGGGGGAAGAGACCCAGTACTTC | CASRQVGEETQYF
TRBJ2-1 | TRBV29-1 | TRBD2 | many | 13 | TGCAGCGTTGATGGTAGCGGGAACAATGAGCAGTTCTTC | CSVDGSGNNEQFF
TRBJ2-3 | TRBV10-2 | TRBD2 | . | 18 | TGTGCCAGCAGTGAAGCTCGTTCGCGGGGGGGGGTCACAGATACGCAGTATTTT | CASSEARSRGGVTDTQYF
TRBJ1-1 | TRBV25-1 | . | many | 13 | TGTGCCAGCAGTGGTCGAAGGGGCACTGAAGCTTTCTTT | CASSGRRGTEAFF
TRBJ1-2 | TRBV12-3/TRBV12-4 | . | . | 14 | TGTGCCAGCAGTTATAGGGCCGTGGGCTATGGCTACACCTTC | CASSYRAVGYGYTF
TRBJ2-3 | TRBV7-3 | . | few | 14 | TGTGCCAGCAGCTTAACGGCAGGGCGAGATACGCAGTATTTT | CASSLTAGRDTQYF
TRBJ2-2 | TRBV19 | TRBD2 | many | 16 | TGTGCCAGTATGTCGACTAGCGGGAGGGACGGCGGGGAGCTGTTTTTT | CASMSTSGRDGGELFF
TRBJ1-2 | TRBV3-1 | . | few | 13 | TGTGCCAGCAGCCAGGCGGACCTAAATGGCTACACCTTC | CASSQADLNGYTF
TRBJ2-3 | TRBV11-2 | TRBD2 | few | 15 | TGTGCCAGCATCCTACAGGCGGGAGGCACAGATACGCAGTATTTT | CASILQAGGTDTQYF
TRBJ2-2 | TRBV20-1 | TRBD2 | . | 16 | TGCAGTGCTAGTGTGTTGGCTAGCGGGAGTCTCGGGGAGCTGTTTTTT | CSASVLASGSLGELFF
TRBJ1-2 | TRBV7-2 | . | many | 13 | TGTGCCAGCAGCACCAGGGGATCGTATGGCTACACCTTC | CASSTRGSYGYTF
TRBJ1-2 | TRBV15 | TRBD1 | . | 13 | TGTGCCACCAGCAGGAATACAGGGGGGGGCTACACCTTC | CATSRNTGGGYTF
TRBJ2-1 | TRBV24-1 | TRBD1 | . | 19 | TGTGCCACCAGTGATTTCGGGACAGGGGGACGGAACTCCTACAATGAGCAGTTCTTC | CATSDFGTGGRNSYNEQFF
TRBJ2-2 | TRBV20-1 | TRBD1 | . | 14 | TGCAGTGCTAACCGGGACAGGGGCACCGGGGAGCTGTTTTTT | CSANRDRGTGELFF
TRBJ2-1 | TRBV19 | TRBD1 | few | 17 | TGTGCCAGTAGGATATACCCCGGGACAGGGGTCTTCAATGAGCAGTTCTTC | CASRIYPGTGVFNEQFF
TRBJ2-7 | TRBV3-1 | . | many | 11 | TGTGCCAGCAGCCAAGAAGGGGAGCAGTACTTC | CASSQEGEQYF
TRBJ1-1 | TRBV4-3 | TRBD1 | . | 16 | TGCGCCAGCAGCCAAGGAACAGGGGGAACGAACACTGAAGCTTTCTTT | CASSQGTGGTNTEAFF